This T cell receptor (beta chain) is drawn from a study of cytomegalovirus exposure and HLA in healthy donors. Vbeta (60) and Jbeta (13) primers were used in the PCR. Measured with immunoSEQ multiplex PCR; TCRdb has only the in-frame clones, and not every one. The profile covers fewer than 150,000 clones, with about 80% appearing a single time and 3.5% to 5% taken by the ten largest. Germline V gene sequence: CDR1 SGHRS, CDR2 YFSETQ. The junction had 11 bases not matched to a gene; V was cut back by 4 bases and J by 12 bases. This CDR3 spans 15 amino acids. As regards this clone: What it recognizes is unknown.

General study points: Later analysis indicated greater clonal expansion among HLA-associated TCR beta chains than among equally common other chains. Sequencing had likely introduced a cluster of highly shared sequence variants as an artifact.

The V gene is TRBV5-1, the J gene TRBJ1-6, with 9 bases matching TRBD1. The receptor's source is a man between 18 and 35 years old in good health and CMV-seronegative. Sequencing was carried out using PBMCs. The CDR3 bases are TGCGCCAGCAGCCTAGAACAGGGGGCCCTAGTACCCCTCCACTTT. It translates to CASSLEQGALVPLHF.